Below are 31 T cell receptor beta chains sequenced from a single sample in a study of CD8 T cells in Susac syndrome. RNA in amounts of about 0.45 to 1 ug was reverse transcribed with random hexamers. Via MiXCR, TCRdb re-called the immunoSEQ multiplex PCR reads, giving one row per CDR3 protein. The sample consists of about 280,000 distinct CDR3 sequences, 80% to 90% of them appearing once. The sample was CD8+ T cells from PBMCs. The receptors were sampled from a human donor with multiple sclerosis.

The chain employs TRBV9 and TRBJ2-1; TRBD2 agrees at 9 bases. Germline V lookup: CDR1 SGDLS, CDR2 YYNGEE. V lost 3 bases and J lost 5; bases outside the gene matches: 6. This CDR3 has 15 amino acids. As DNA, the CDR3 is TGTGCCAGCAGCGGCAGCGGGAGGCCTAACAATGAGCAGTTCTTC. Encoded protein: CASSGSGRPNNEQFF.

V is TRBV11-2 and J is TRBJ1-2, with TRBD1 identical over 7 bases. J lost 4 bases, V lost 3 bases, and 8 bases had no gene match. Germline CDR1 is SGHAT and CDR2 is FQNNGV. The CDR3 runs to 15 residues. The CDR3 DNA reads TGTGCCAGCAGCTTGGGGACAGATTGGGTCTATGGCTACACCTTC. It is translated as CASSLGTDWVYGYTF.

CDR3 residues: CASTQLAGADGELFF. The CDR3 DNA reads as TGTGCCAGCACGCAACTAGCGGGAGCTGACGGGGAGCTGTTTTTT. This chain uses TRBV21-1 with TRBJ2-2; the D call in the table, TRBD2, was not verified against the DNA. TRBV21-1 is reported as a pseudogene. The length of the CDR3 is 15 residues.

This sequence joins TRBV6-5 and TRBJ2-1, with a weak D call TRBD1 (6 bases). CDR3 length equals 16 residues. The V gene's germline CDR1 is MNHEY and CDR2 SVGAGI. The V and J ends lost 1 base and 4 bases respectively, with 14 bases between them. The CDR3 bases are TGTGCCAGCAGTTACTTCCCAGGGGATCCTTACAATGAGCAGTTCTTC. It specifies CASSYFPGDPYNEQFF.

This clonotype has only a few counts. The chain combines TRBV27 with TRBJ2-7, with 8 bases that match TRBD1. Trimming took 8 bases from V and 3 from J; bases not matched to a gene: 12. The CDR3 has 15 amino acids. Germline V CDR1 and CDR2: MNHEY, SMNVEV (reference sequence). CDR3 nucleotides: TGTGCCAGCCTAAGCCCCAGGGGGCCTTACTACGAGCAGTACTTC. Translation: CASLSPRGPYYEQYF.

V and J are TRBV11-3 and TRBJ1-3, with D perhaps matching TRBD1 (5 bases). The CDR3 covers 15 residues. Germline CDR1 reads SGHNT; CDR2 reads YENEEA. The germline V and J ends were trimmed by 5 bases and 0 bases, with 11 bases remaining between them. This CDR3 is CASSPDTNSGNTIYF. CDR3 nucleotide sequence: TGTGCCAGCAGCCCGGACACAAACTCTGGAAACACCATATATTTT. The entire variable domain, with the rest obtained from reference TRBV11-3 and TRBJ1-3, is as follows: EAGVVQSPRYKIIEKKQPVAFWCNPISGHNTLYWYLQNLGQGPELLIRYENEEAVDDSQLPKDRFSAERLKGVDSTLKIQPAELGDSAVYLCASSPDTNSGNTIYFGEGSWLTVV.

V and J are TRBV28 and TRBJ2-3; D remains ambiguous. Trimming removed 2 bases at V and 2 bases at J, with 14 bases between. CDR3 size: 16 residues. Germline V gene sequence: CDR1 MDHEN, CDR2 SYDVKM. For the CDR3, the DNA is TGTGCCAGCAGTTTAGGATTAGCAGCCTCCACAGATACGCAGTATTTT. This gives the protein CASSLGLAASTDTQYF.

The chain carries TRBV15 and TRBJ2-1; 9 nucleotides match TRBD2. This CDR3 has 15 residues. The V gene end was trimmed by 4 bases and the J gene end by 5 bases; junction bases not matched to a gene: 6. CDR1 and CDR2 (germline): LNHNV, YYDKDF (reference sequence). In DNA form, the CDR3 reads TGTGCCACCAGCATTTTTGCGGGAGGGAACAATGAGCAGTTCTTC. Translation: CATSIFAGGNNEQFF.

The chain couples TRBV25-1 to TRBJ2-7, with D maybe TRBD2 (6 bases). V lost 6 bases, J lost 4 bases, and 10 bases lay in between. CDR1 is MGHDK, CDR2 SYGVNS, per germline. The CDR3 consists of 12 residues. The CDR3 nucleotides are TGTGCCAGCAGATCGGGACTTTACGAGCAGTACTTC. This encodes CASRSGLYEQYF.

This chain uses TRBV5-5 with TRBJ2-7; D is unresolved. Germline V gene sequence: CDR1 SGHKS, CDR2 YYEKEE (reference sequence). The CDR3 has 14 residues. V was clipped by 3 bases and J by 2 bases, with 12 bases between them. The CDR3 coding sequence is TGTGCCAGCAGCTATCTCGGGCGGCCCTACGAGCAGTACTTC. Translation gives CASSYLGRPYEQYF.

The V and J genes are TRBV7-9 and TRBJ2-1; perhaps D is TRBD1 or TRBD2 (5 bases each). The V end was cut by 7 bases, the J end by 6 bases, with 16 bases between. CDR3 length: 14 residues. Looked up from germline, CDR1 is SEHNR and CDR2 is FQNEAQ (reference sequence). CDR3 protein: CASIRGAPINEQFF. The CDR3 nucleotides read TGTGCCAGCATTCGGGGCGCGCCGATCAATGAGCAGTTCTTC.

V usage is TRBV27 and J usage is TRBJ2-1; 14 positions agree with TRBD2. Germline V CDR1 and CDR2: MNHEY, SMNVEV (reference sequence). Trimming removed 8 bases from V and 8 bases from J; junction bases left unmatched: 14. CDR3 length equals 17 residues. CDR3 DNA: TGTGCCAGCGGATTACAGGGACTAGCGGGAGTGCAGGATGAGCAGTTCTTC. It codes for CASGLQGLAGVQDEQFF.

The chain joins TRBV27 to TRBJ2-5, with TRBD2 matching 7 bases. The V gene end was trimmed by 2 bases and the J gene end by 0 bases; junction bases not matched to a gene: 0. The CDR3 length is 14 residues. Germline assignment: CDR1 MNHEY and CDR2 SMNVEV (reference sequence). CDR3 DNA sequence: TGTGCCAGCAGTTTACTAGCGGACCAAGAGACCCAGTACTTC. This codes for CASSLLADQETQYF.

The V call is TRBV9, the J call TRBJ1-6, with D possibly TRBD1 on 5 matching bases. V was shortened by 3 bases and J by 6 bases, with 16 bases between the two germline ends. This CDR3 has 16 amino acids. Germline V gene data show CDR1 as SGDLS and CDR2 as YYNGEE. The CDR3 nucleotides read TGTGCCAGCAGCGCCCCGGGGGGTGCTCTTAATTCACCCCTCCACTTT. Protein sequence: CASSAPGGALNSPLHF. The full variable domain, completed using reference TRBV9 and TRBJ1-6, is DSGVTQTPKHLITATGQRVTLRCSPRSGDLSVYWYQQSLDQGLQFLIQYYNGEERAKGNILERFSAQQFPDLHSELNLSSLELGDSALYFCASSAPGGALNSPLHFGNGTRLTVT.

The chain has TRBV27 and TRBJ2-1; D might be TRBD2 (5 bases). The CDR3 loop spans 13 amino acids. The V end was cut by 10 bases, the J end by 2 bases, with 12 bases between. CDR1 MNHEY and CDR2 SMNVEV come from the germline V gene (reference sequence). The CDR3 sequence is CATGVGPYNEQFF. CDR3 nucleotide sequence: TGTGCCACCGGGGTAGGGCCCTACAATGAGCAGTTCTTC.

The chain joins TRBV20-1 to TRBJ2-7, with D perhaps matching TRBD1 (7 bases). The V end was cut by 5 bases, the J end by 4 bases, with 15 bases between. The V gene's germline CDR1 is DFQATT and CDR2 SNEGSKA (reference sequence). This CDR3 contains 13 residues. CDR3 DNA sequence: TGCAGTGCTGGCCGGGACAGCGGGTACGAGCAGTACTTC. Protein: CSAGRDSGYEQYF.

The chain employs TRBV28 and TRBJ2-3, with D perhaps TRBD2 (6 bases). The germline V and J ends were trimmed by 7 bases and 0 bases, with 20 bases remaining between them. The CDR3 runs to 17 residues. Germline V gene lookup returns CDR1 MDHEN and CDR2 SYDVKM. The CDR3 DNA sequence: TGTGCCAGCACAGTCCCGGCGGGATCAGCTAGCACAGATACGCAGTATTTT. It codes for CASTVPAGSASTDTQYF.

This chain joins TRBV24-1 and TRBJ2-1, with a tentative D call TRBD2 (6 bases). Germline lookup yields CDR1 KGHDR and CDR2 SFDVKD. This CDR3 spans 19 amino acids. The ends were cut back, 1 base at V and 0 bases at J, with 18 bases in the middle. CDR3 coding DNA: TGTGCCACCAGTGATTTTCCCAAGGAGGGATCCAGCTCCTACAATGAGCAGTTCTTC. Amino acid sequence: CATSDFPKEGSSSYNEQFF.

The chain has TRBV20-1 and TRBJ2-7; 9 nucleotides align to TRBD1. Germline loops: CDR1 DFQATT, CDR2 SNEGSKA (reference sequence). V shed 6 bases, J shed 0 bases, and the junction held 6 bases outside the gene matches. CDR3 size: 14 residues. The CDR3 coding sequence is TGCAGTGCCGGCGGGGGACAGGGCTCCTACGAGCAGTACTTC. The encoded protein is CSAGGGQGSYEQYF.

The chain carries TRBV9 and TRBJ1-2; 10 positions match TRBD1. In germline, CDR1 is SGDLS, CDR2 YYNGEE. V lost 4 bases and J lost 0; bases outside the gene matches: 6. The CDR3 totals 16 residues. This chain's CDR3 is CASSPWTGGPNYGYTF. The CDR3 nucleotides read TGTGCCAGCAGCCCTTGGACAGGGGGGCCTAACTATGGCTACACCTTC.

The chain couples TRBV4-1 to TRBJ2-7; 11 positions agree with TRBD1. Trimming removed 4 bases from V and 2 bases from J; junction bases left unmatched: 4. Germline CDR1 reads MGHRA; CDR2 reads YSYEKL. This CDR3 is built from 15 residues. DNA for the CDR3: TGCGCCAGCAGCCGAGGACAGGGGGCCGCCTACGAGCAGTACTTC. This translates into CASSRGQGAAYEQYF.

The chain carries TRBV27 and TRBJ1-5, with 10 bases matching TRBD1. After removal of 5 bases from V and 7 bases from J, the junction contained 17 bases not matched to a gene. The V gene's germline CDR1 is MNHEY and CDR2 SMNVEV (reference sequence). The CDR3 covers 18 residues. The CDR3 DNA reads TGTGCCAGCAGTCGAAATTTCCGGGACAGGGGAAGGGGACAGCCCCAGCATTTT. Amino acids: CASSRNFRDRGRGQPQHF.

V gene TRBV7-3 combines with J gene TRBJ2-3, with 9 bases aligning to TRBD2. This CDR3 contains 19 residues. Germline loops: CDR1 SGHTA, CDR2 FQGTGA. The V segment lost 1 base and the J segment 4 bases; nucleotides outside the gene matches: 15. CDR3 DNA sequence: TGTGCCAGCAGCTTAAGGGGGCGGGAGGGCCGTGGTCTTCCAGATACGCAGTATTTT. This encodes CASSLRGREGRGLPDTQYF.

The chain couples TRBV3-1 to TRBJ1-1; TRBD1 agrees at 7 bases. V lost 4 bases, J lost 12 bases, and 17 bases stayed unmatched. The germline gives CDR1 LGHDT, CDR2 YNNKEL (reference sequence). The CDR3 is 15 residues long. The CDR3 here is CASSPSPSRQGGTFF. For the CDR3, the DNA is TGTGCCAGCAGCCCTAGCCCCTCTAGACAGGGAGGGACTTTCTTT. The full variable domain, with the rest looked up from reference TRBV3-1 and TRBJ1-1, is DTAVSQTPKYLVTQMGNDKSIKCEQNLGHDTMYWYKQDSKKFLKIMFSYNNKELIINETVPNRFSPKSPDKAHLNLHINSLELGDSAVYFCASSPSPSRQGGTFFGQGTRLTVV.

Only a few counts were recorded for this clonotype. V and J are TRBV11-3 and TRBJ1-2; D is ambiguous. Trimming pared 1 base from V and 2 bases from J, leaving 14 bases between. The CDR3 consists of 16 residues. The V gene's germline CDR1 is SGHNT and CDR2 YENEEA. CDR3 DNA sequence: TGTGCCAGCAGCTTAGGACCGGGGTCTCGGAACTATGGCTACACCTTC. This gives the protein CASSLGPGSRNYGYTF.

The chain employs TRBV7-9 and TRBJ1-2; D gene unclear. The germline V and J ends were trimmed by 2 bases and 4 bases, with 11 bases remaining between them. Germline-derived CDR1 and CDR2 are SEHNR and FQNEAQ (reference sequence). The CDR3 length is 14 residues. CDR3 residues: CASSLNVGGYGYTF. DNA of the CDR3: TGTGCCAGCAGCTTAAATGTGGGAGGCTATGGCTACACCTTC.

This chain links TRBV7-3 with TRBJ2-5; 7 nucleotides line up with TRBD2. The CDR3 is made up of 15 amino acids. From germline, CDR1 is SGHTA and CDR2 FQGTGA. The junction had 8 bases not matched to a gene; V was cut back by 2 bases and J by 5 bases. The DNA for the CDR3 is TGTGCCAGCAGCTTATTCGCGGGGGTCGGGGAGACCCAGTACTTC. This gives the protein CASSLFAGVGETQYF.

This clonotype was counted once. The chain recombines TRBV7-3 with TRBJ2-7, with no clear D. The CDR3 runs to 11 residues. CDR1 SGHTA and CDR2 FQGTGA come from the germline V gene. V lost 6 bases and J 6 bases, leaving 9 bases between the germline ends. The CDR3 bases are TGTGCCAGCAGTCCGTCGGTCGAGCAGTACTTC. It yields the protein CASSPSVEQYF.

The chain has TRBV19 and TRBJ2-1, with TRBD1 matching 7 bases. Trimming took 1 base from V and 3 from J; bases not matched to a gene: 3. Germline-derived CDR1 and CDR2 are LNHDA and SQIVND (reference sequence). The CDR3 has 15 amino acids. CDR3 residues: CASSIVGTDYNEQFF. The CDR3 region has the DNA TGTGCCAGTAGTATAGTTGGGACAGACTACAATGAGCAGTTCTTC.

This clonotype is a singleton in its sample. This chain uses TRBV5-6 with TRBJ2-1, with unresolved D. CDR1 is SGHDT, CDR2 YYEEEE, per germline. The CDR3 is 14 residues long. The ends were cut back, 4 bases at V and 5 bases at J, with 13 bases in the middle. CDR3 in DNA: TGTGCCAGCAGCCCAACAGAGGCCCACAATGAGCAGTTCTTC. It specifies CASSPTEAHNEQFF.

V gene TRBV27 combines with J gene TRBJ2-7, with 10 positions matching TRBD1. The germline V gene encodes CDR1 MNHEY and CDR2 SMNVEV (reference sequence). This CDR3 spans 14 amino acids. The trim removed 2 bases at V and 6 bases at J, leaving 4 bases unmatched. The CDR3 here is CASSLDRGRSEQYF. CDR3 DNA: TGTGCCAGCAGTTTAGACAGGGGGCGAAGCGAGCAGTACTTC.